This T cell receptor beta chain came from a study of cytomegalovirus exposure and HLA in healthy donors. Study conclusions and caveats: The study flagged around 150 TCR beta chains as cytomegalovirus-associated. Exclusion applied to some V segments, including TRBV6-2 and TRBV6-3, as they were indistinguishable. Roughly uniform sequencing depth across donors was assumed, possibly incorrectly. In a later analysis, parvovirus B19, influenza, CMV and Epstein-Barr virus appeared linked to several top co-occurrence clusters.

The V gene end was trimmed by 6 bases and the J gene end by 1 base; junction bases not matched to a gene: 24. The CDR3 has 19 amino acids. Germline CDR1 and CDR2: SQVTM and ANQGSEA. With 60 Vbeta and 13 Jbeta primers, the PCR was carried out. The protocol was immunoSEQ multiplex PCR, while the TCRdb copy is restricted to in-frame clones and leaves out a portion. The sample carries some 120,000 clones, 82% recorded once. For this clone: Its antigen is undetermined.

The sequenced sample consisted of PBMCs. The V call is TRBV29-1, the J call TRBJ2-7; 7 nucleotides line up with TRBD1. The receptor was derived from a male donor in good health and CMV-seropositive. Here the CDR3 reads CSVRGFYDEGDQNSYEQYF. In nucleotides, the CDR3 is TGCAGCGTCAGGGGGTTTTACGACGAAGGAGACCAGAATTCCTACGAGCAGTACTTC.